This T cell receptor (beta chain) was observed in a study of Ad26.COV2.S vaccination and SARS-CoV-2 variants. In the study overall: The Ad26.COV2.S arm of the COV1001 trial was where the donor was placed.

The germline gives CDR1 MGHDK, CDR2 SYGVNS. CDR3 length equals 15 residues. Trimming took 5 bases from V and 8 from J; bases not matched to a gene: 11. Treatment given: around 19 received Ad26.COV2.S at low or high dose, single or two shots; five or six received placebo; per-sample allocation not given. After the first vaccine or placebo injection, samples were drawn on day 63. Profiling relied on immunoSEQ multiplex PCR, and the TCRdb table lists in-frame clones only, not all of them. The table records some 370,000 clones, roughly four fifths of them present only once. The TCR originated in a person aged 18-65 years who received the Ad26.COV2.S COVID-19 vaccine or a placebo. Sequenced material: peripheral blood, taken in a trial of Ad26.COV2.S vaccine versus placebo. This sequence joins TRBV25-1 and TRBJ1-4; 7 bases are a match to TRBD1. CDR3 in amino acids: CASSNLDRDSEKLFF. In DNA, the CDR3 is TGTGCCAGCAGTAACTTAGACAGGGATTCGGAAAAACTGTTTTTT. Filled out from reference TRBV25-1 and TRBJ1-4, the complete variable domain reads EADIYQTPRYLVIGTGKKITLECSQTMGHDKMYWYQQDPGMELHLIHYSYGVNSTEKGDLSSESTVSRIRTEHFPLTLESARPSHTSQYLCASSNLDRDSEKLFFGSGTQLSVL.